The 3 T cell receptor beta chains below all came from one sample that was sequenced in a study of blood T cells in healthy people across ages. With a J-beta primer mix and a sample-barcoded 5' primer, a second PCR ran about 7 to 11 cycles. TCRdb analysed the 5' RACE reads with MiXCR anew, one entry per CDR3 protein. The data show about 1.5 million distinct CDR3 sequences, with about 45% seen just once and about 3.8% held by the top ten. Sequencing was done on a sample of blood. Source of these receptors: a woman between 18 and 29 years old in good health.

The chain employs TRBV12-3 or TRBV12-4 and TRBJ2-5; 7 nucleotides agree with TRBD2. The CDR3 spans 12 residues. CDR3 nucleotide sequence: TGTGTTTCTAGCGGAGGCCAAGAGACCCAGTACTTC. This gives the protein CVSSGGQETQYF.

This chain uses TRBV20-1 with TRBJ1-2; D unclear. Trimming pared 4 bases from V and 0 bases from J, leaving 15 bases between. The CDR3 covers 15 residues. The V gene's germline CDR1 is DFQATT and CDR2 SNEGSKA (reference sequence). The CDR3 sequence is CSAISRARTNYGYTF. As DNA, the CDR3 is TGCAGTGCTATTTCCCGCGCCAGGACTAACTATGGCTACACCTTC.

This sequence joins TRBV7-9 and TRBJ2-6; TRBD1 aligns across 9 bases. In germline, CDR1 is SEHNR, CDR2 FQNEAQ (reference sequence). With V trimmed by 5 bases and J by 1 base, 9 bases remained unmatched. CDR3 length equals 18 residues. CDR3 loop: CASSPLGTGYSGANVLTF. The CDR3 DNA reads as TGTGCCAGCAGCCCACTTGGGACAGGGTATTCTGGGGCCAACGTCCTGACTTTC.